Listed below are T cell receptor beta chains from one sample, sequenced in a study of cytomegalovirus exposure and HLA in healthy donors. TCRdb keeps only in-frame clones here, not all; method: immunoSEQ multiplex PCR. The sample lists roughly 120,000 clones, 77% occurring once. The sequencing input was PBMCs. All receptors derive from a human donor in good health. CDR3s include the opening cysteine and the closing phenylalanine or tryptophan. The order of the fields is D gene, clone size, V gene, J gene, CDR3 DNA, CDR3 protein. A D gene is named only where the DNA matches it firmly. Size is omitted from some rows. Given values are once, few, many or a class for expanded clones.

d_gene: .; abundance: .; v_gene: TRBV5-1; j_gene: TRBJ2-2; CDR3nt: TGCGCCAGCAGCTTGAGAAGCGCGAACACCGGGGAGCTGTTTTTT; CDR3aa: CASSLRSANTGELFF
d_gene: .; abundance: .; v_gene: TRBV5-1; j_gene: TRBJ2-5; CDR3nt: TGCGCCAGCAGTCCTCCACCGACTCGGGCGGGAGAGACCCAGTACTTC; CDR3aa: CASSPPPTRAGETQYF
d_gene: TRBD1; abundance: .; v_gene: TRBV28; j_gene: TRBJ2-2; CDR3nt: TGTGCCAGCAGACCCCTGGACAGGGGGATACCGAACACCGGGGAGCTGTTTTTT; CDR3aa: CASRPLDRGIPNTGELFF
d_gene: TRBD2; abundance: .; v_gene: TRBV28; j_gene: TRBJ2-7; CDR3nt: TGTGCCACCCTAGCGGGAAAGGTAATCAGCGAGCAGTACTTC; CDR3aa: CATLAGKVISEQYF
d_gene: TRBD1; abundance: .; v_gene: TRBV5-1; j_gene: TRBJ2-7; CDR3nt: TGCGCCAGCAGCCGTACCGGGACAGCCTACGAGCAGTACTTC; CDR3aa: CASSRTGTAYEQYF
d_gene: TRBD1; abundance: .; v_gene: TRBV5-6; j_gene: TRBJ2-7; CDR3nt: TGTGCCAGCAGCTCCGGGACAGGGGGCTACGAGCAGTACTTC; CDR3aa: CASSSGTGGYEQYF
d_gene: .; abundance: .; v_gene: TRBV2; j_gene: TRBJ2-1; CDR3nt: TGTGCCAGCAGTAGCCTCTCCTACAATGAGCAGTTCTTC; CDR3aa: CASSSLSYNEQFF
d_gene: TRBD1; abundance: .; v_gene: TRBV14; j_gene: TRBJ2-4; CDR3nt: TGTGCCAGCAGCCAGATACAGGGGCCCAAAAACATTCAGTACTTC; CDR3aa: CASSQIQGPKNIQYF
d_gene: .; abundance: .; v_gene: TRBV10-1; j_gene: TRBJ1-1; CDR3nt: TGCGCCAGCAGTGGTGGGGGGATGAACACTGAAGCTTTCTTT; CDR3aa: CASSGGGMNTEAFF
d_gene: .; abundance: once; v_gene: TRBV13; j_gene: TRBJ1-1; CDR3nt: TGTGCCAGCAGCTTAACGGGCAGGGACACTGAAGCTTTCTTT; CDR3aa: CASSLTGRDTEAFF
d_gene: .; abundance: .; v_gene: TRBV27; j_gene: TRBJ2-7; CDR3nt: TGTGCCAGCAGTTTGGCAGTACAGGGATCGAAGCAGTACTTC; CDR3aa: CASSLAVQGSKQYF
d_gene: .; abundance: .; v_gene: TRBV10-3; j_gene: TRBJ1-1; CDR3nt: TGTGCCATCAGAACCGCCAGGGCTATGAACACTGAAGCTTTCTTT; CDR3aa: CAIRTARAMNTEAFF
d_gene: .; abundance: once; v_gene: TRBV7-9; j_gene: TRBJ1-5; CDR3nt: TGTTCCAGCAGCTCTACCCGACAGCCCAATCAGCCCCAGCATTTT; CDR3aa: CSSSSTRQPNQPQHF
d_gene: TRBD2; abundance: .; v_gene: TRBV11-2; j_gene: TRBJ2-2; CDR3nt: TGTGCCAGCAGCTCTGGTGGGACTAGCGGGAGCCTTGGGGAGCTGTTTTTT; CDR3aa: CASSSGGTSGSLGELFF
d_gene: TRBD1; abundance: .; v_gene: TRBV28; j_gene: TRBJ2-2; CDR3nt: TGTGCCAGCAGTATTCGCCCCACAGGGGACGGGAACACCGGGGAGCTGTTTTTT; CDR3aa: CASSIRPTGDGNTGELFF
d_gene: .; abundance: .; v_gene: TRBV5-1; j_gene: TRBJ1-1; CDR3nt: TGCGCCAGCAGCGCCGACAGGAACACTGAAGCTTTCTTT; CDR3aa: CASSADRNTEAFF
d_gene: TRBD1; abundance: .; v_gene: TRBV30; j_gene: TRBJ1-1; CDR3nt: TGTGCCTGGAGTTCGGCAGGGGGCAGGAGTGAAGCTTTCTTT; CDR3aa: CAWSSAGGRSEAFF
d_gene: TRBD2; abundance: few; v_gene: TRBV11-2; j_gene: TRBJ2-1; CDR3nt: TGTGCCAGCAGCTTATCGGCTAGCGGGACACCCAGCTCCTACAATGAGCAGTTCTTC; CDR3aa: CASSLSASGTPSSYNEQFF
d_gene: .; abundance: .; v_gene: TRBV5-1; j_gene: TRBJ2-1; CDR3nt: TGCGCCAGCAGCTATACAGTCGCGAGCTCCTACAATGAGCAGTTCTTC; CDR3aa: CASSYTVASSYNEQFF
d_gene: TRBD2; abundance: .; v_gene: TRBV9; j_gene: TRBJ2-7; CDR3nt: TGTGCCAGCAGCGTAGCTCTAGCGGGAGGGCCGGTCGACGAGCAGTACTTC; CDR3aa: CASSVALAGGPVDEQYF
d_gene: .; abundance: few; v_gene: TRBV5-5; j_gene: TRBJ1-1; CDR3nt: TGTGCCAGCAGCCACCGAGTGGACACTTTAGGGACTGAAGCTTTCTTT; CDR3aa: CASSHRVDTLGTEAFF
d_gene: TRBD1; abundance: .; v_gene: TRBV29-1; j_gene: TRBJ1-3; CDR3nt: TGCAGCGTCGCGGACAGGGGGATTGGAAACACCATATATTTT; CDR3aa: CSVADRGIGNTIYF
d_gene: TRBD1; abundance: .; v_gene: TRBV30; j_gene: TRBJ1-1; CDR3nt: TGTGCCTGGAGTGTACCGGGGGACAGGGGCTTTGGAGCTTTCTTT; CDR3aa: CAWSVPGDRGFGAFF
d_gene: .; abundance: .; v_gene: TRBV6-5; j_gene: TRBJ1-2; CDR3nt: TGTGCCAGCAAGGGGTCCAGGGTCTTCCCCTATGGCTACACCTTC; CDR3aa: CASKGSRVFPYGYTF
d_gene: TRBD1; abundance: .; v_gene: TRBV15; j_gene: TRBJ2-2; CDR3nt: TGTGCCACCAGCGACCGGGACAGGGAAGCCGGGGAGCTGTTTTTT; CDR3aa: CATSDRDREAGELFF
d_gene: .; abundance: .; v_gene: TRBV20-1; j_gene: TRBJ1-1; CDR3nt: TGCAGTGCTAGACAGGGCACTGAAGCTTTCTTT; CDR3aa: CSARQGTEAFF
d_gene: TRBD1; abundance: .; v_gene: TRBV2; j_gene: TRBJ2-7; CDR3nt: TGTGCCAGCAGTGAGACAGGGGGGGCCTACGAGCAGTACTTC; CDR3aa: CASSETGGAYEQYF
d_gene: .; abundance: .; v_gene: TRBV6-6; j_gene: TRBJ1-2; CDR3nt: TGTGCCAGCAGTTCCGGGACAATACTAGGGGACGGCTACACCTTC; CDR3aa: CASSSGTILGDGYTF
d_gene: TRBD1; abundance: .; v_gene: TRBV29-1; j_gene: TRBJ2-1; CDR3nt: TGCAGCGTCGCATACAGGGGGCGCTACAATGAGCAGTTCTTC; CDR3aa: CSVAYRGRYNEQFF
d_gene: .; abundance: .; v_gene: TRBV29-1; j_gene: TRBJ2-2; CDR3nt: TGCAGCGCTAAAAGCCCCCACAGGGGAGGTACCGGGGAGCTGTTTTTT; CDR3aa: CSAKSPHRGGTGELFF
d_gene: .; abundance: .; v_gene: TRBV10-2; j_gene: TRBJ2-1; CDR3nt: TGCGCCAGCAGTGAGGATGAGGAGAATGAGCAGTTCTTC; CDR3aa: CASSEDEENEQFF
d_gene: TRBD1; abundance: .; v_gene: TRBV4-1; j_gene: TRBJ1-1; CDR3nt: TGCGCCAGCAGCCCTGGGGCCCAAACAGGGGCGCGTACTGAAGCTTTCTTT; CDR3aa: CASSPGAQTGARTEAFF
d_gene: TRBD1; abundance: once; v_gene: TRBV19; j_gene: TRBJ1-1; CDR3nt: TGTGCCAGTAGTCCTTTTAACAGGGGGATGACTGAAGCTTTCTTT; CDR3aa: CASSPFNRGMTEAFF
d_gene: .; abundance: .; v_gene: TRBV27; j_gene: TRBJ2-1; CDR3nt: TGTGCCAGCAGTCTTGGGCAGGTCTATAACAATGAGCAGTTCTTC; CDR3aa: CASSLGQVYNNEQFF
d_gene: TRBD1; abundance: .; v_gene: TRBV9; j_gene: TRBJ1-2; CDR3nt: TGTGCCAGCAGCGCCGCACGCACCGGGACAGAACATAACTATGGCTACACCTTC; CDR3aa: CASSAARTGTEHNYGYTF
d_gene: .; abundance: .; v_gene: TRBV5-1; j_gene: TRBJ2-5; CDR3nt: TGCGCCAGCAGCTTGGAAGGGGCGATGGTGGGGGAGACCCAGTACTTC; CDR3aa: CASSLEGAMVGETQYF
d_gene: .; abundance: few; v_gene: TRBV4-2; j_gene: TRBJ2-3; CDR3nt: TGTGCCAGCAGCCAAGATGGGGCCCAAGCAGATACGCAGTATTTT; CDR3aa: CASSQDGAQADTQYF
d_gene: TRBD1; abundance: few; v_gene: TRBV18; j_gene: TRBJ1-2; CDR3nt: TGTGCCAGCTCACCTGGGACAGCCAACTATGGCTACACCTTC; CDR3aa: CASSPGTANYGYTF
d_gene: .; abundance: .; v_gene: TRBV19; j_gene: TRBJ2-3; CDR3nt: TGTGCCAGTAGCCTACAGGGATTCACGAATACGCAGTATTTT; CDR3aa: CASSLQGFTNTQYF
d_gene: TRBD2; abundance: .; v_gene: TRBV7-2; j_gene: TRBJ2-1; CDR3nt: TGTGGGGTCCGGCGGGAGTTTGGGAATGAGCAGTTCTTC; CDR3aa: CGVRREFGNEQFF
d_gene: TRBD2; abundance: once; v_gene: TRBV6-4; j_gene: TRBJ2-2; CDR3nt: TGTGCCAGCAGTGACCCGGGACTAGCGGGAGCCGGGGAGCTGTTTTTT; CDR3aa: CASSDPGLAGAGELFF
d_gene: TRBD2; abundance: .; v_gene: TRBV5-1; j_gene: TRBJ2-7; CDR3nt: TGCGCCAGCAGCCTTAGCGGGAGTACCCACGAGCAGTACTTC; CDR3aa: CASSLSGSTHEQYF
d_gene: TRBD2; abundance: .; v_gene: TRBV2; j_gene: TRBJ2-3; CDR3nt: TGTGCCAGCAGCTCTAGCGGGAACGCAGATACGCAGTATTTT; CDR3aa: CASSSSGNADTQYF